Sequencing of this T cell receptor (beta chain) was carried out in a study of beta chain features in type 1 diabetes. Expressed TCRB transcripts were sequenced because the isolated RNA had all been reverse transcribed beforehand. Profiled with immunoSEQ multiplex PCR; TCRdb holds only in-frame clones, not every one. Of 40,000 or so clones listed, roughly 56% were seen once; the top ten hold roughly 2.1%. A remark on this clone: Its antigen remains unknown.

In total, each donor contributed a single heparinised blood draw that averaged about 100 mL. General study points: In all four CD4+ subsets, TCRB CDR3 length was significantly, moderately reduced in type 1 diabetes.

Germline assignment: CDR1 GTSNPN and CDR2 SVGIG (reference sequence). This CDR3 region has 17 residues. V trimming: 2 bases; J trimming: 4 bases; junction bases outside the gene matches: 13. The sequenced material came from Tregs from blood. This clonotype was sampled from a woman aged 18-29 years in good health. The chain combines TRBV30 with TRBJ1-2; 10 bases line up with TRBD1. CDR3 protein: CAWSTTPGQGSGYGYTF. The DNA for the CDR3 is TGTGCCTGGAGTACGACGCCGGGACAGGGGAGCGGCTATGGCTACACCTTC. The variable domain in full, with the rest retrieved from reference TRBV30 and TRBJ1-2, is SQTIHQWPATLVQPVGSPLSLECTVEGTSNPNLYWYRQAAGRGLQLLFYSVGIGQISSEVPQNLSASRPQDRQFILSSKKLLLSDSGFYLCAWSTTPGQGSGYGYTFGSGTRLTVV.